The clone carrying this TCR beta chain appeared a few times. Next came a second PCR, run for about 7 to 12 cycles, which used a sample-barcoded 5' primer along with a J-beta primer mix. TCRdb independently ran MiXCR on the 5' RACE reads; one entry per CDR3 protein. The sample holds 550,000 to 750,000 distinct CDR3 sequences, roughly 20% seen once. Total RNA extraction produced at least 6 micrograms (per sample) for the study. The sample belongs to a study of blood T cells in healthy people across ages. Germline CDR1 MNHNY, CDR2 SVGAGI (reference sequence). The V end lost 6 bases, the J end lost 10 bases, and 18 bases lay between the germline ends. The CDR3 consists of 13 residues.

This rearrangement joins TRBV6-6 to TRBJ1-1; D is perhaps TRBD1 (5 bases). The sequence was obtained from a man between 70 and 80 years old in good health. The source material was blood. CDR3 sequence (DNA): TGTGCCAGCAGCACAGAGGGACGGGATCGAGCTTTCTTT. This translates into CASSTEGRDRAFF.